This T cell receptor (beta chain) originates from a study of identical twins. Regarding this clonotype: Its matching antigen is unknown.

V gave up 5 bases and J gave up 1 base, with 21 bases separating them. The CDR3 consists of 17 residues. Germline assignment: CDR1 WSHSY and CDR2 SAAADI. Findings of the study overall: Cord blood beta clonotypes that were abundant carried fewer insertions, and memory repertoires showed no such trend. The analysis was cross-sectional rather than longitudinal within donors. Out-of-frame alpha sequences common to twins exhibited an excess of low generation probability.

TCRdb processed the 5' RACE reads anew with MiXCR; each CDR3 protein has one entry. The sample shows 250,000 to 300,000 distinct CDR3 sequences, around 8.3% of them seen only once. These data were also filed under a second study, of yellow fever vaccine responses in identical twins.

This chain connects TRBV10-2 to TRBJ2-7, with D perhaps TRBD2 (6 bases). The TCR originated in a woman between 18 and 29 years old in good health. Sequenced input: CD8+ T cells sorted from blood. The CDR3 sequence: CASSSGLLQDRSYEQYF. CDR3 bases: TGCGCCAGCAGTAGCGGGCTCTTACAGGACCGATCCTACGAGCAGTACTTC.